This T cell receptor beta chain appears in the sequencing data of a study of blood T cell repertoires in COVID-19. Study processing details: Scientists estimated how many nucleated cells there were by amplifying reference gene primers. Assay used: immunoSEQ multiplex PCR; TCRdb lists only in-frame clones, some missing. V and J calls plus clone size are reproduced from that table; the DNA served to infer D and trimming. The repertoire consists of under 250,000 clones, with about 88% occurring once and the leading ten covering roughly a sixth. Germline V lookup: CDR1 SGDLS, CDR2 YYNGEE. V shed 0 bases and J 0 bases; nucleotides not matched to a gene: 4. This CDR3 has 17 residues.

V gene TRBV9 combines with J gene TRBJ1-3; 9 nucleotides line up with TRBD1. The sequenced sample was peripheral blood. The TCR originated in a man in his forties or fifties with COVID-19, enrolled during active disease. The CDR3: CASSVGTGGSSGNTIYF. Written as DNA, the CDR3 is TGTGCCAGCAGCGTAGGCACAGGGGGCTCCTCTGGAAACACCATATATTTT.